Below, 20 T cell receptor beta chains from the same sample are listed, as sequenced in a study of graft-versus-host responses after intestinal transplantation. The table came from immunoSEQ multiplex PCR; TCRdb's copy has only in-frame clones and leaves some out. The table lists approximately 54,000 clones, about four fifths of them singletons. No antigen is known for these receptors. Source: unstimulated CD4+ T cells sorted from spleen or lymph node cells, taken before transplant. These receptors all stem from a human donor who was the organ donor for an intestinal transplant.

This clone showed up just once. The rearrangement uses TRBV7-9 and TRBJ2-3, with D hard to call. CDR3 length: 16 amino acids. Trimming took 1 base from V and 1 from J, leaving 12 bases between them. Germline-derived CDR1 and CDR2 are SEHNR and FQNEAQ (reference sequence). CDR3 in DNA: TGTGCCAGCAGCTTAGGAGGCAATCTGGGCACAGATACGCAGTATTTT. This sequence encodes CASSLGGNLGTDTQYF.

The chain joins TRBV5-1 to TRBJ2-1, with D maybe TRBD1 (5 bases). The CDR3 consists of 16 residues. Germline CDR1 and CDR2: SGHRS and YFSETQ. Trimming shortened V by 7 bases and J by 2 bases, and 19 bases separated the two germline ends. The CDR3 region is CASSTEGLGAYNEQFF. The CDR3 DNA reads TGCGCCAGCTCCACCGAAGGCCTAGGGGCCTACAATGAGCAGTTCTTC.

With regard to this clone: At one end, the junction sequence differs from germline, possibly due to a read error. This sequence joins TRBV7-2 and TRBJ1-2, with 7 bases aligning to TRBD1. Germline V gene lookup returns CDR1 SGHTA and CDR2 FQGNSA. The CDR3 is 15 residues long. CDR3 sequence: CASSLAWDSIYGYTF. Written as DNA, the CDR3 is TGTGCCAGCAGCCTAGCCTGGGACAGTATCTATGGCTACACCTTC.

J is TRBJ1-5 and V is TRBV2; D remains unclear. V lost 5 bases, J lost 6 bases, and 14 bases lay in between. The CDR3 extends over 14 amino acids. The V gene's germline CDR1 is SNHLY and CDR2 FYNNEI. CDR3 loop: CASSSFVFGQPQHF. The CDR3 DNA sequence: TGTGCCAGCAGTTCGTTCGTTTTTGGTCAGCCCCAGCATTTT.

The chain uses TRBV19 and TRBJ1-1; TRBD1 aligns across 7 bases. The CDR3 length is 15 residues. The germline V gene encodes CDR1 LNHDA and CDR2 SQIVND (reference sequence). The J segment lost 1 base and the V segment lost 6 bases, leaving 8 bases of the junction unmatched. The CDR3 spells CASRPLQGRNTEAFF. The CDR3 DNA reads TGTGCCAGTAGACCACTACAGGGGCGGAACACTGAAGCTTTCTTT.

The chain joins TRBV4-1 to TRBJ2-7; possibly TRBD2 for D (5 bases). CDR3 length equals 15 residues. Germline lookup yields CDR1 MGHRA and CDR2 YSYEKL. With 6 bases removed from V and 5 bases from J, the gap between germline ends came to 20 bases. CDR3 sequence reads: CASRLTNAGFDEQYF. DNA of the CDR3: TGCGCCAGCAGGTTAACCAACGCGGGCTTTGACGAGCAGTACTTC.

The V and J genes are TRBV5-4 and TRBJ2-7; D is perhaps TRBD2 (6 bases). This CDR3 contains 14 residues. Germline V lookup: CDR1 SGHNT, CDR2 YYREEE (reference sequence). Between the trimmed V and J ends, which lost 7 bases and 5 bases, there was a span of 19 bases. The CDR3 loop is CASGAGAGTDEQYF. The CDR3 DNA reads TGTGCCAGCGGGGCCGGAGCGGGTACCGACGAGCAGTACTTC.

The chain carries TRBV11-2 and TRBJ1-5, with D tentatively TRBD1 (5 bases). Trimming cost V 0 bases and J 4 bases, with 7 bases left between them. Per germline, CDR1 SGHAT and CDR2 FQNNGV. The CDR3 extends over 14 amino acids. As DNA, the CDR3 is TGTGCCAGCAGCTTAGACTCAGGGAATCAGCCCCAGCATTTT. This codes for CASSLDSGNQPQHF.

This clone was observed once. Other nucleotide sequences from this sample produce the same CDR3. The genes are TRBV5-6 and TRBJ1-2; 7 nucleotides line up with TRBD1. The CDR3 sequence is 14 residues long. Germline V gives CDR1 SGHDT, CDR2 YYEEEE. The ends lost 0 bases at V and 4 bases at J; junction bases unmatched: 3. CDR3 sequence: CASSLDRGAYGYTF. The CDR3 DNA is TGTGCCAGCAGCTTGGACAGGGGTGCCTATGGCTACACCTTC.

Written as DNA, the CDR3 is TGTGCCAGTAGTATGGGACAGAGCTCCTATAATTCACCCCTCCACTTT. Its protein product is CASSMGQSSYNSPLHF. The rearrangement joins TRBV19 to TRBJ1-6, with TRBD1 identical over 7 bases. Germline assignment: CDR1 LNHDA and CDR2 SQIVND (reference sequence). The CDR3 spans 16 residues. V lost 3 bases and J lost 0; bases outside the gene matches: 2. The full variable domain, completed using reference TRBV19 and TRBJ1-6, is DGGITQSPKYLFRKEGQNVTLSCEQNLNHDAMYWYRQDPGQGLRLIYYSQIVNDFQKGDIAEGYSVSREKKESFPLTVTSAQKNPTAFYLCASSMGQSSYNSPLHFGNGTRLTVT.

V is TRBV19 and J is TRBJ1-6; D ambiguous. There are 15 residues in the CDR3. CDR1 is LNHDA and CDR2 is SQIVND in the germline V gene (reference sequence). V gave up 7 bases and J gave up 7 bases, with 17 bases separating them. The CDR3 DNA reads as TGTGCCAGTAACTTCGCGAGCAGTGCCAATTCACCCCTCCACTTT. Its translation is CASNFASSANSPLHF.

The V call is TRBV7-8, the J call TRBJ1-1, with D unclear. V lost 1 base to trimming and J lost 10 bases, with 13 bases between them. CDR3 length equals 13 residues. Germline V gene data show CDR1 as SGHVS and CDR2 as FQNEAQ. In DNA, the CDR3 is TGTGCCAGCAGCTTAGAATTGTGGCGAAGAGCTTTCTTT. Its translation: CASSLELWRRAFF.

This chain uses TRBV9 with TRBJ1-3; a weak D match, TRBD1 (5 bases). V was cut by 4 bases and J by 2 bases, with 16 bases left in between. The length of the CDR3 is 16 residues. In germline, CDR1 is SGDLS, CDR2 YYNGEE. CDR3 DNA: TGTGCCAGCAGCCCCTCCCAGGGAAGCGCTGGAAACACCATATATTTT. This encodes CASSPSQGSAGNTIYF.

V is TRBV11-3 and J is TRBJ1-1; tentatively, D is TRBD1 (5 bases). Germline V gene lookup returns CDR1 SGHNT and CDR2 YENEEA. This CDR3 is 14 amino acids long. Trimming shortened V by 7 bases and J by 5 bases, and 17 bases separated the two germline ends. The CDR3 nucleotides are TGTGCCAGCACCCGGGGGAGGGCTAGTACTGAAGCTTTCTTT. It translates to CASTRGRASTEAFF.

The chain joins TRBV10-2 to TRBJ2-4, with D tentatively TRBD2 (5 bases). The ends were cut back, 2 bases at V and 1 base at J, with 15 bases in the middle. Germline CDR1 WSHSY, CDR2 SAAADI. CDR3 length: 17 residues. The CDR3 reads CASSEAKVPGAKNIQYF. The CDR3 nucleotides read TGCGCCAGCAGTGAGGCGAAGGTCCCGGGGGCCAAAAACATTCAGTACTTC.

The V and J genes are TRBV11-2 and TRBJ2-1, with a possible D match to TRBD2 (6 bases). The ends were cut back, 5 bases at V and 10 bases at J, with 21 bases in the middle. CDR3 length: 15 residues. Germline CDR1 SGHAT, CDR2 FQNNGV. The CDR3 protein is CASSPTRDSYGEQFF. As DNA, the CDR3 is TGTGCCAGCAGCCCAACTCGGGACTCCTACGGAGAGCAGTTCTTC.

This clone was found once. The genes are TRBV2 and TRBJ1-2; TRBD1 might be the D (5 bases). Germline V gene lookup returns CDR1 SNHLY and CDR2 FYNNEI. V was cut by 4 bases and J by 2 bases, with 8 bases left in between. CDR3 length equals 13 residues. The CDR3, as DNA: TGTGCCAGCAGTGGGGACGTAAACTATGGCTACACCTTC. This gives the protein CASSGDVNYGYTF.

The chain has TRBV5-1 and TRBJ2-2; TRBD2 agrees at 13 bases. This CDR3 region has 15 residues. Germline lookup yields CDR1 SGHRS and CDR2 YFSETQ. The J segment lost 7 bases and the V segment lost 3 bases, leaving 3 bases of the junction unmatched. CDR3 loop: CASSSTSGGSGELFF. In DNA, the CDR3 is TGCGCCAGCAGCTCGACTAGCGGGGGGAGCGGGGAGCTGTTTTTT.

This clone was detected a few times. The gene calls are TRBV5-1 and TRBJ2-7, with D possibly TRBD1 on 6 matching bases. CDR1 and CDR2 (germline): SGHRS, YFSETQ. The CDR3 contains 14 residues. The V gene lost 2 bases and the J gene lost 0 bases, with 9 bases spanning the gap. The CDR3 region is CASSLGQPSYEQYF. The CDR3 DNA is TGCGCCAGCAGCTTAGGACAGCCCTCCTACGAGCAGTACTTC.

This clone occurred a few times. The rearrangement joins TRBV10-3 to TRBJ2-3; weak D call: TRBD2 (6 bases). There are 11 residues in the CDR3. V lost 8 bases and J lost 4, with 7 bases in between. Germline V CDR1 and CDR2: ENHRY, SYGVKD. The CDR3 DNA reads TGTGCCATCGGGGAGGCAGATACGCAGTATTTT. Translated: CAIGEADTQYF.